This entry lists 21 T cell receptor beta chains sequenced from one sample in a study of cytomegalovirus exposure and HLA in healthy donors. 13 Jbeta primers and 60 Vbeta primers were used for the PCR. Libraries were prepared by immunoSEQ multiplex PCR; TCRdb keeps only in-frame clonotypes and omits some of them. The sample lists around 130,000 clones, around four fifths seen once, with over 2% in the top ten. Source material: PBMCs. These receptors were obtained from a woman aged 40 to 50 in good health and CMV-seropositive.

The V call is TRBV10-3, the J call TRBJ2-7; 8 nucleotides line up with TRBD2. The germline gives CDR1 ENHRY, CDR2 SYGVKD. CDR3 size: 13 residues. V was clipped by 3 bases and J by 3 bases; unmatched bases: 1. The CDR3 is CAISESGSYEQYF. The CDR3 nucleotides read TGTGCCATCAGTGAAAGCGGGAGCTACGAGCAGTACTTC.

The rearrangement joins TRBV5-1 to TRBJ2-7, with 7 bases that match TRBD1. The trim removed 4 bases at V and 3 bases at J, leaving 13 bases unmatched. The CDR3 is 16 amino acids. Germline CDR1 reads SGHRS; CDR2 reads YFSETQ. The CDR3 loop reads CASSPPDRVGGYEQYF. Here the CDR3 DNA reads TGCGCCAGCAGCCCACCAGACAGGGTCGGAGGCTACGAGCAGTACTTC.

The chain links TRBV30 to TRBJ2-7; D is perhaps TRBD1 (6 bases). Germline-derived CDR1 and CDR2 are GTSNPN and SVGIG (reference sequence). V lost 3 bases to trimming and J lost 4 bases, with 19 bases between them. CDR3 length: 15 residues. CDR3: CAWSPNQGRWYEQYF. In nucleotides, the CDR3 is TGTGCCTGGAGCCCAAACCAGGGGAGATGGTACGAGCAGTACTTC.

The chain has TRBV7-9 and TRBJ1-1, with TRBD1 matching 7 bases. The germline gives CDR1 SEHNR, CDR2 FQNEAQ (reference sequence). The CDR3 sequence is 14 residues long. V lost 1 base, J lost 6 bases, and 5 bases stayed unmatched. For the CDR3, the DNA is TGTGCCAGCAGCTTAGGGCAGGGGGGACCTGAAGCTTTCTTT. Its protein product is CASSLGQGGPEAFF.

The gene calls are TRBV19 and TRBJ1-2; D not certain. V shed 5 bases and J shed 0 bases, with 13 bases lying between them. The CDR3 contains 15 residues. Germline-derived CDR1 and CDR2 are LNHDA and SQIVND (reference sequence). The CDR3 coding sequence is TGTGCCAGTAGTTCCGCCGGGGTTTCTAACTATGGCTACACCTTC. Protein product: CASSSAGVSNYGYTF.

Of note for this clone: One end of the junction fails to match germline, which may point to a read error. This chain joins TRBV7-2 and TRBJ2-2; D not resolved. The CDR3 has 16 amino acids. Germline assignment: CDR1 SGHTA and CDR2 FQGNSA. This CDR3 reads CASSQDGHLGTGELFF. CDR3 nucleotides: TGCGCCAGCAGCCAAGATGGGCACCTCGGCACCGGGGAGCTGTTTTTT.

The CDR3 spells CATSGPDRTGGSGFTEAFF. CDR3 DNA sequence: TGTGCCACCAGCGGACCTGACCGGACAGGGGGTTCGGGTTTCACTGAAGCTTTCTTT. V usage is TRBV15 and J usage is TRBJ1-1; 10 nucleotides line up with TRBD1. Germline CDR1 and CDR2: LNHNV and YYDKDF (reference sequence). The CDR3 is 19 residues long. With V trimmed by 5 bases and J by 4 bases, 19 bases remained unmatched. Filled out from reference TRBV15 and TRBJ1-1, the complete variable domain reads DAMVIQNPRYQVTQFGKPVTLSCSQTLNHNVMYWYQQKSSQAPKLLFHYYDKDFNNEADTPDNFQSRRPNTSFCFLDIRSPGLGDTAMYLCATSGPDRTGGSGFTEAFFGQGTRLTVV.

V is TRBV4-2 and J is TRBJ1-4; maybe TRBD1 (6 bases). There are 16 residues in the CDR3. The V and J ends lost 1 base and 2 bases respectively, with 11 bases between them. Germline V gene data show CDR1 as LGHNA and CDR2 as YNFKEQ. For the CDR3, the DNA is TGTGCCAGCAGCCAAGCTGAACAGGGTACTAATGAAAAACTGTTTTTT. It translates to CASSQAEQGTNEKLFF.

The chain carries TRBV11-2 and TRBJ2-7; 9 positions agree with TRBD1. Per the germline V gene, CDR1 is SGHAT and CDR2 is FQNNGV. The CDR3 runs to 18 residues. V dropped 3 bases and J dropped 2; count of bases not matched to a gene: 14. Here the CDR3 reads CASSLRIPGQGYTYEQYF. The CDR3, as DNA: TGTGCCAGCAGCTTGCGGATCCCAGGACAGGGGTACACCTACGAGCAGTACTTC.

This clone has only one observation. The chain combines TRBV19 with TRBJ2-5; 9 bases are shared with TRBD2. Judging by the DNA end, TRBJ2-7 fits better; the J call may be wrong. From germline, CDR1 is LNHDA and CDR2 SQIVND (reference sequence). The length of the CDR3 is 16 residues. Written as DNA, the CDR3 is TGTGCCAGTAGTATAGGGCGACTAGCGGACTCCTACGAGCAGTACTTC. Translated: CASSIGRLADSYEQYF.

This chain joins TRBV4-3 and TRBJ1-2, with a tentative D call TRBD1 (5 bases). The CDR3 has 13 amino acids. The V gene lost 1 base and the J gene lost 6 bases, with 9 bases spanning the gap. CDR1 is LGHNA, CDR2 YSLEER, per germline. DNA for the CDR3: TGCGCCAGCAGCCAAGGGCAGGGAAATGGCTACACCTTC. Translated: CASSQGQGNGYTF.

The chain uses TRBV5-6 and TRBJ1-3; 8 bases line up with TRBD1. This CDR3 has 16 amino acids. Trimming cost V 0 bases and J 3 bases; bases outside gene matches: 5. Germline-derived CDR1 and CDR2 are SGHDT and YYEEEE. DNA for the CDR3: TGTGCCAGCAGCTTGGCAGGGGGCGCGATTGGAAACACCATATATTTT. This gives the protein CASSLAGGAIGNTIYF. Full variable domain (rest looked up from reference TRBV5-6 and TRBJ1-3): DAGVTQSPTHLIKTRGQQVTLRCSPKSGHDTVSWYQQALGQGPQFIFQYYEEEERQRGNFPDRFSGHQFPNYSSELNVNALLLGDSALYLCASSLAGGAIGNTIYFGEGSWLTVV.

V gene TRBV11-2 combines with J gene TRBJ2-3; 7 positions agree with TRBD1. The CDR3 contains 17 residues. Germline trimming cut 1 base from V and 0 bases from J; bases unmatched to any gene: 7. CDR1 is SGHAT and CDR2 is FQNNGV in the germline V gene. CDR3 protein: CASSLGQGGFSTDTQYF. CDR3 nucleotide sequence: TGTGCCAGCAGCTTAGGCCAAGGGGGCTTTAGCACAGATACGCAGTATTTT.

This clone came up once. The V call is TRBV5-6, the J call TRBJ2-7, with TRBD1 matching 8 bases. The CDR3 is 14 amino acids. The V gene's germline CDR1 is SGHDT and CDR2 YYEEEE. Trimming at V came to 2 bases and at J to 4 bases, leaving 5 bases not matched to a gene. The CDR3 loop is CASSFGTGLYEQYF. The CDR3, as DNA: TGTGCCAGCAGCTTTGGGACAGGCTTATACGAGCAGTACTTC.

The chain combines TRBV28 with TRBJ2-2; D is undetermined. V was cut by 2 bases and J by 7 bases, with 17 bases left in between. Germline lookup yields CDR1 MDHEN and CDR2 SYDVKM. This CDR3 has 16 residues. CDR3 coding DNA: TGTGCCAGCAGTTTAAACAGTCTACCGAATATCGGGGAGCTGTTTTTT. Residues: CASSLNSLPNIGELFF.

The V gene is TRBV27, the J gene TRBJ1-2; 7 positions agree with TRBD1. V was clipped by 4 bases and J by 4 bases; unmatched bases: 3. CDR3 size: 13 residues. The germline V gene encodes CDR1 MNHEY and CDR2 SMNVEV (reference sequence). CDR3 sequence (DNA): TGTGCCAGCAGTTACAGGGGCATCTATGGCTACACCTTC. It translates to CASSYRGIYGYTF.

V usage is TRBV7-3 and J usage is TRBJ2-3, with D perhaps TRBD2 (6 bases). Trimming shortened V by 2 bases and J by 0 bases, and 12 bases separated the two germline ends. This CDR3 is 16 amino acids long. Looked up from germline, CDR1 is SGHTA and CDR2 is FQGTGA. The CDR3 spells CASSLSPGASTDTQYF. In nucleotides, the CDR3 is TGTGCCAGCAGCTTATCTCCGGGAGCCAGCACAGATACGCAGTATTTT.

The chain is built from TRBV7-9 and TRBJ1-1; D is perhaps TRBD1 (6 bases). There are 14 residues in the CDR3. Between the trimmed V and J ends, which lost 5 bases and 0 bases, there was a span of 10 bases. Germline V gene data show CDR1 as SEHNR and CDR2 as FQNEAQ (reference sequence). The CDR3 coding sequence is TGTGCCAGCAGCGCCAGGGGTATGAACACTGAAGCTTTCTTT. Its translation is CASSARGMNTEAFF. The full variable domain, in which reference TRBV7-9 and TRBJ1-1 provide the parts outside the CDR3, is DTGVSQNPRHKITKRGQNVTFRCDPISEHNRLYWYRQTLGQGPEFLTYFQNEAQLEKSRLLSDRFSAERPKGSFSTLEIQRTEQGDSAMYLCASSARGMNTEAFFGQGTRLTVV.

This clone was seen more than once but under ten times. The rearrangement links TRBV30 to TRBJ2-2; possible D gene TRBD1, 6 bases. Germline V lookup: CDR1 GTSNPN, CDR2 SVGIG (reference sequence). The CDR3 has 15 amino acids. Between the trimmed V and J ends, which lost 2 bases and 4 bases, there was a span of 14 bases. The chain's CDR3 is CAWSMDSLTTGELFF. In DNA, the CDR3 is TGTGCCTGGAGTATGGACAGCCTCACCACCGGGGAGCTGTTTTTT.

The chain links TRBV2 to TRBJ1-2; tentatively, D is TRBD1 (5 bases). This CDR3 has 13 residues. Germline V gives CDR1 SNHLY, CDR2 FYNNEI. The V gene lost 5 bases and the J gene lost 5 bases, with 12 bases spanning the gap. CDR3 residues: CASSQTEKYGYTF. The CDR3 nucleotides are TGTGCCAGCAGTCAGACAGAGAAGTATGGCTACACCTTC.

The CDR3 loop is CASSQRGSSGAQETQYF. In DNA, the CDR3 is TGTGCCAGCAGCCAACGGGGGAGCTCCGGAGCCCAAGAGACCCAGTACTTC. The chain links TRBV4-2 to TRBJ2-5; TRBD2 is a possible D gene (6 bases). The CDR3 has 17 amino acids. V was shortened by 2 bases and J by 1 base, with 17 bases between the two germline ends. Germline loops: CDR1 LGHNA, CDR2 YNFKEQ.